The present T cell receptor beta chain was sequenced within a study of T-cell memory formation after mild COVID-19. Overall study findings and caveats: Researchers could not confirm that second-wave clones peaking on day 37 targeted SARS-CoV-2.

Points on this clonotype: Its antigen is undetermined.

TCR alpha and TCR beta cDNA libraries carrying sample barcodes and UMIs came from 5'RACE with constant-segment primers. In TCRdb, the 5' RACE reads were re-called with MiXCR into one record per CDR3 protein. The table has 500,000 to 550,000 distinct CDR3 sequences, roughly 20% seen once. CDR1 and CDR2 from the germline V gene are SGHVS and FNYEAQ. This CDR3 has 15 amino acids. Trimming stripped 1 base from V and 1 base from J, with 10 bases between. This receptor was taken from an adult woman who had mild COVID-19 (a few samples of this study predate the infection). Cell type and time point are not known. V usage is TRBV7-6 and J usage is TRBJ2-5, with a possible D match to TRBD1 (5 bases). The sequenced sample consisted of PBMCs or a T cell subset sorted from them (not recorded which). The CDR3 loop is CASSLDRWPQETQYF. Here the CDR3 DNA reads TGTGCCAGCAGCTTAGACAGGTGGCCCCAAGAGACCCAGTACTTC.